These 27 T cell receptor beta chains were sequenced from one sample in a study of blood T cell repertoires in COVID-19. The table came from immunoSEQ multiplex PCR; TCRdb's copy has only in-frame clones and leaves some out. The sample includes 390,000 or so clones, around 90% seen only once; the top ten take around 2.8%. Sequenced sample: peripheral blood. Receptors originate from a woman aged 25 to 39 with COVID-19, enrolled during active disease.

V and J are TRBV5-6 and TRBJ2-2; no reliable D call. V lost 3 bases and J 0 bases, leaving 9 bases between the germline ends. The CDR3 has 15 residues. Germline lookup yields CDR1 SGHDT and CDR2 YYEEEE. The CDR3 DNA reads as TGTGCCAGCAGCTATTACGCGGCGAACACCGGGGAGCTGTTTTTT. Encoded protein: CASSYYAANTGELFF.

This rearrangement joins TRBV7-6 to TRBJ1-2; 7 bases match TRBD1. This CDR3 is built from 15 residues. Trimming at V came to 5 bases and at J to 4 bases, leaving 10 bases not matched to a gene. The germline gives CDR1 SGHVS, CDR2 FNYEAQ. The CDR3 spells CASSQTGTEPYGYTF. The CDR3 DNA is TGTGCCAGCAGCCAAACCGGGACAGAGCCCTATGGCTACACCTTC.

This sequence joins TRBV27 and TRBJ2-1, with a weak D call TRBD1 (5 bases). Trimming cost V 2 bases and J 7 bases, with 21 bases left between them. CDR1 is MNHEY, CDR2 SMNVEV, per germline (reference sequence). The CDR3 is made up of 17 amino acids. The CDR3 reads CASSLRFSQGKGNEQFF. The CDR3 DNA is TGTGCCAGCAGTTTACGGTTCAGCCAGGGTAAAGGTAATGAGCAGTTCTTC.

The CDR3 sequence is CASSPGLAGVLQTQYF. CDR3 bases: TGTGCCAGCAGCCCCGGACTAGCGGGGGTTCTACAGACCCAGTACTTC. The chain combines TRBV5-6 with TRBJ2-5, with TRBD2 matching over 13 bases. CDR3 length equals 16 residues. The junction had 9 bases not matched to a gene; V was cut back by 4 bases and J by 6 bases. Germline CDR1 reads SGHDT; CDR2 reads YYEEEE.

The chain joins TRBV6-6 to TRBJ1-3; D remains ambiguous. The germline gives CDR1 MNHNY, CDR2 SVGAGI (reference sequence). The germline V and J ends were trimmed by 0 bases and 6 bases, with 12 bases remaining between them. The CDR3 totals 15 residues. CDR3 protein: CASSYSWQKSNTIYF. CDR3 in DNA: TGTGCCAGCAGTTACTCGTGGCAGAAGTCAAACACCATATATTTT.

The rearrangement links TRBV6-6 to TRBJ1-5; maybe TRBD1 (6 bases). V was pared by 8 bases and J by 3 bases, with 14 bases between. The CDR3 is 14 amino acids. The germline gives CDR1 MNHNY, CDR2 SVGAGI (reference sequence). The DNA of the CDR3 is TGTGCCAGCTGGCAGGGGAGGGTCAATCAGCCCCAGCATTTT. It yields the protein CASWQGRVNQPQHF.

The chain uses TRBV18 and TRBJ2-3; the D gene is possibly TRBD2 (5 bases). The CDR3 contains 13 residues. Germline CDR1 and CDR2: KGHSH and LQKENI. V was cut by 3 bases and J by 3 bases, with 7 bases left in between. The CDR3 reads CASSPGVTDTQYF. CDR3 sequence (DNA): TGTGCCAGCTCACCCGGGGTGACAGATACGCAGTATTTT.

This clone has only one observation. The chain joins TRBV11-2 to TRBJ2-7; 12 bases agree with TRBD2. CDR1 is SGHAT and CDR2 is FQNNGV in the germline V gene. Germline trimming cut 4 bases from V and 1 base from J; bases unmatched to any gene: 2. CDR3 length equals 15 residues. DNA for the CDR3: TGTGCCAGCAGCTCTGGGACTAGCGGGTCCTACGAGCAGTACGTC. Protein: CASSSGTSGSYEQYV.

This clone showed up just once. A junction boundary mismatches the germline segment, possibly from a read error. The rearrangement joins TRBV7-7 to TRBJ2-5, with 15 bases lining up with TRBD2. CDR1 SSHAT and CDR2 FNYEAQ come from the germline V gene (reference sequence). The CDR3 covers 16 residues. Written as DNA, the CDR3 is TGTGCTAGCAGCCTGGGGACTAGCGGGGGGCAAGAGACCCAGTACTTC. Translated: CASSLGTSGGQETQYF.

The count of this clone is one. The V gene is TRBV5-1, the J gene TRBJ2-2; 10 positions match TRBD2. From germline, CDR1 is SGHRS and CDR2 YFSETQ. The V and J ends lost 4 bases and 5 bases, in that order; junction bases with no gene match: 8. The CDR3 consists of 16 residues. CDR3 DNA: TGCGCCAGCAGCGCCGCCGGGACTAGCGAAACCGGGGAGCTGTTTTTT. This encodes CASSAAGTSETGELFF.

The chain recombines TRBV6-2 or TRBV6-3 with TRBJ2-4; D gene uncertain. The CDR3 runs 14 residues. In germline, CDR1 is MNHEY, CDR2 SVGEGT. V was clipped by 2 bases and J by 3 bases, with 8 bases between them. This CDR3 reads CASSYPGGKNIQYF. CDR3 DNA: TGTGCCAGCAGTTACCCCGGCGGCAAAAACATTCAGTACTTC.

The chain recombines TRBV3-1 (or the pseudogene TRBV3-2) with TRBJ1-2, with D possibly matching TRBD1 (6 bases). The CDR3 contains 15 residues. The germline CDR1 and CDR2 sequences are LGHDT and YNNKEL (reference sequence). Trimming removed 1 base from V and 3 bases from J, with 12 bases in between. The CDR3 DNA sequence: TGTGCCAGCAGCCAAGGGCCAGGGGCCCACTATGGCTACACCTTC. Protein sequence: CASSQGPGAHYGYTF.

This clone was seen a single time. The V and J genes are TRBV18 and TRBJ2-2; TRBD1 aligns across 7 bases. The CDR3 is 16 residues long. Germline loops: CDR1 KGHSH, CDR2 LQKENI. V shed 4 bases, J shed 4 bases, and the junction held 9 bases outside the gene matches. The CDR3 region is CASSLLQGSGTGELFF. The CDR3 DNA is TGTGCCAGCTCACTACTACAGGGGTCTGGCACCGGGGAGCTGTTTTTT.

The CDR3 sequence is CASSRRGRGLGNEQFF. In nucleotides, the CDR3 is TGTGCCAGCAGCCGGCGCGGTAGGGGACTAGGGAATGAGCAGTTCTTC. The J gene is TRBJ2-1, the V gene TRBV11-3; 8 bases align to TRBD2. The germline CDR1 and CDR2 sequences are SGHNT and YENEEA. J gave up 7 bases and V 5 bases, and 13 bases lay outside the gene matches. The length of the CDR3 is 16 residues.

This clone has a single count. The chain has TRBV5-5 and TRBJ2-7, with TRBD1 as a possible D gene (5 bases). V gave up 0 bases and J gave up 2 bases, with 9 bases separating them. This CDR3 region has 14 residues. The V gene's germline CDR1 is SGHKS and CDR2 YYEKEE (reference sequence). The CDR3 DNA reads as TGTGCCAGCAGCTTGGGCCAGGGTGCCTACGAGCAGTACTTC. It translates to CASSLGQGAYEQYF.

This rearrangement joins TRBV7-8 to TRBJ2-7, with 9 nucleotides matching TRBD2. V lost 4 bases, J lost 3 bases, and 13 bases stayed unmatched. The CDR3 spans 17 residues. From germline, CDR1 is SGHVS and CDR2 FQNEAQ. CDR3 coding DNA: TGTGCCAGCAGCTCCAGGGCAAGCGGGAGGCTTCTCTACGAGCAGTACGTC. It translates to CASSSRASGRLLYEQYV.

This clone was observed a single time. The rearrangement links TRBV23-1 to TRBJ2-2, with TRBD1 as a possible D gene (6 bases). TRBV23-1 is recorded as an ORF, its role being uncertain. The CDR3 extends over 15 amino acids. The V gene lost 0 bases and the J gene lost 6 bases, with 11 bases spanning the gap. The CDR3 is CASSQSIQGSGELFF. The DNA of the CDR3 is TGCGCCAGCAGTCAATCAATCCAGGGGTCCGGGGAGCTGTTTTTT.

The rearrangement uses TRBV28 and TRBJ2-4, with D unresolved. The CDR3 contains 14 residues. Germline CDR1 is MDHEN and CDR2 is SYDVKM. V dropped 4 bases and J dropped 1 base, with 8 bases sitting between them. For the CDR3, the DNA is TGTGCCAGCAGTTCGTCTTTTGCCAAAAACATTCAGTACTTC. Residues: CASSSSFAKNIQYF.

The chain recombines TRBV23-1 with TRBJ1-5; D is unclear. TRBV23-1 is annotated as an ORF whose role is uncertain. V was clipped by 6 bases and J by 7 bases, with 16 bases between them. CDR3 length: 14 residues. The CDR3: CASSHEVVEQPQHF. The CDR3, as DNA: TGCGCCAGCAGCCATGAGGTAGTTGAACAGCCCCAGCATTTT.

The V call is TRBV6-6, the J call TRBJ1-5; 9 bases match TRBD1. Germline V gives CDR1 MNHNY, CDR2 SVGAGI (reference sequence). The CDR3 is 14 residues long. V trimming: 7 bases; J trimming: 6 bases; junction bases outside the gene matches: 7. CDR3 nucleotide sequence: TGTGCCAGCACCGGGGACAGGGCTAGTCAGCCCCAGCATTTT. It encodes CASTGDRASQPQHF.

This clone was counted once. The chain carries TRBV2 and TRBJ2-1; TRBD2 agrees at 7 bases. Germline trimming cut 6 bases from V and 8 bases from J; bases unmatched to any gene: 4. The CDR3 consists of 12 residues. Germline V gives CDR1 SNHLY, CDR2 FYNNEI. DNA of the CDR3: TGTGCCAGCAGAGGCGGGAGTTATGAGCAGTTCTTC. Its translation: CASRGGSYEQFF. The whole variable domain, filled in from reference TRBV2 and TRBJ2-1, reads EPEVTQTPSHQVTQMGQEVILRCVPISNHLYFYWYRQILGQKVEFLVSFYNNEISEKSEIFDDQFSVERPDGSNFTLKIRSTKLEDSAMYFCASRGGSYEQFFGPGTRLTVL.

This chain links TRBV29-1 with TRBJ1-1, with D perhaps TRBD1 (6 bases). This CDR3 region has 14 residues. Trimming stripped 5 bases from V and 4 bases from J, with 17 bases between. The germline CDR1 and CDR2 sequences are SQVTM and ANQGSEA. The chain's CDR3 is CSVSPGGLGTEAFF. The CDR3 coding sequence is TGCAGCGTTTCCCCGGGGGGGCTGGGCACTGAAGCTTTCTTT.

This clone was counted only a few times. The V gene is TRBV27, the J gene TRBJ1-4; no clear D gene. V was cut by 3 bases and J by 4 bases, with 12 bases left in between. From germline, CDR1 is MNHEY and CDR2 SMNVEV (reference sequence). This CDR3 comprises 15 residues. CDR3 bases: TGTGCCAGCAGTTTTTCCGGGTCTGGTAATGAAAAACTGTTTTTT. It specifies CASSFSGSGNEKLFF.

This clone was seen only once. The chain joins TRBV6-2 or TRBV6-3 to TRBJ2-7; the D gene is possibly TRBD2 (5 bases). V was shortened by 5 bases and J by 2 bases, with 13 bases between the two germline ends. The CDR3 length is 14 residues. The germline gives CDR1 MNHEY, CDR2 SVGEGT. The CDR3 here is CASSRAGSPYEQYF. The CDR3 bases are TGTGCCAGCAGTAGGGCGGGCAGTCCCTACGAGCAGTACTTC.

The rearrangement joins TRBV19 to TRBJ1-5; 8 positions match TRBD1. CDR1 is LNHDA and CDR2 is SQIVND in the germline V gene (reference sequence). This CDR3 has 15 residues. J lost 6 bases, V lost 3 bases, and 7 bases had no gene match. CDR3 in amino acids: CASSIGQGGAQPQHF. The CDR3 bases are TGTGCCAGTAGTATTGGACAGGGTGGGGCTCAGCCCCAGCATTTT. The whole variable domain, remainder taken from reference TRBV19 and TRBJ1-5, is DGGITQSPKYLFRKEGQNVTLSCEQNLNHDAMYWYRQDPGQGLRLIYYSQIVNDFQKGDIAEGYSVSREKKESFPLTVTSAQKNPTAFYLCASSIGQGGAQPQHFGDGTRLSIL.

This chain links TRBV5-3 with TRBJ2-1; 11 bases agree with TRBD2. TRBV5-3 is filed as an ORF, its function uncertain. This CDR3 spans 18 amino acids. The trim removed 0 bases at V and 0 bases at J, leaving 5 bases unmatched. CDR3 sequence: CARSLELAGDCSYNEQFF. The CDR3 DNA reads as TGTGCCAGAAGCTTGGAACTAGCGGGAGACTGCTCCTACAATGAGCAGTTCTTC.

The V call is TRBV2, the J call TRBJ2-1; 9 positions agree with TRBD2. Germline V CDR1 and CDR2: SNHLY, FYNNEI. This CDR3 spans 15 amino acids. V gave up 3 bases and J gave up 0 bases; unmatched junction bases: 0. CDR3 DNA sequence: TGTGCCAGCAGTGATAGCGGGAGCTCCTACAATGAGCAGTTCTTC. Its protein product is CASSDSGSSYNEQFF.